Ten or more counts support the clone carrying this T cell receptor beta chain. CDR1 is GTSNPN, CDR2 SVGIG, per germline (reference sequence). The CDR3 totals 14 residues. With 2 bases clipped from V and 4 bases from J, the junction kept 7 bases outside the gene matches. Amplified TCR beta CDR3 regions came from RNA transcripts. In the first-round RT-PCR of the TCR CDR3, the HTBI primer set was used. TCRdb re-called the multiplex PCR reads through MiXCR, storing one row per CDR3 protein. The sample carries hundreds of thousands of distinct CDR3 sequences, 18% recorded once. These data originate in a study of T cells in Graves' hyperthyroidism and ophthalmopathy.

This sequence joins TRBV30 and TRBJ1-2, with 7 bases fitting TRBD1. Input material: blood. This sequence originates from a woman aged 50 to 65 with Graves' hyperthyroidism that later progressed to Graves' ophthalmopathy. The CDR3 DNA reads TGTGCCTGGAGTTTCATGACAGGGCTCTATGGCTACACCTTC. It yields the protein CAWSFMTGLYGYTF.